These 30 T cell receptor beta chains were all obtained from the same sample, sequenced in a study of T cell repertoires in ileal Crohn's disease. Repertoires were generated with immunoSEQ multiplex PCR, while TCRdb's copy carries only in-frame clones and drops some. Found here are fewer than 10,000 clones, 76% of them singletons; the top ten hold about 25%. The sequenced sample consisted of ileal tissue. Receptors were obtained from an adult with Crohn's disease.

The chain is built from TRBV7-9 and TRBJ2-1, with 10 bases matching TRBD2. J was trimmed by 7 bases and V by 5 bases; bases with no gene match: 11. Germline CDR1 and CDR2: SEHNR and FQNEAQ (reference sequence). This CDR3 is 16 amino acids long. CDR3 residues: CASSGEDSGRRNEQFF. Here the CDR3 DNA reads TGTGCCAGCAGCGGAGAAGATAGCGGGAGGCGGAATGAGCAGTTCTTC. The entire variable domain, with the rest obtained from reference TRBV7-9 and TRBJ2-1, is as follows: DTGVSQNPRHKITKRGQNVTFRCDPISEHNRLYWYRQTLGQGPEFLTYFQNEAQLEKSRLLSDRFSAERPKGSFSTLEIQRTEQGDSAMYLCASSGEDSGRRNEQFFGPGTRLTVL.

The chain links TRBV18 to TRBJ2-3; D might be TRBD1 (8 bases). V gave up 5 bases and J gave up 6 bases, with 21 bases separating them. CDR1 and CDR2 from the germline V gene are KGHSH and LQKENI. CDR3 length equals 16 residues. This CDR3 is CASSSIRTGTIDTQYF. CDR3 in DNA: TGTGCCAGCTCATCTATCCGGACAGGGACTATCGATACGCAGTATTTT.

This chain uses TRBV6-5 with TRBJ1-6; possible D gene TRBD1, 5 bases. The germline gives CDR1 MNHEY, CDR2 SVGAGI. V gave up 8 bases and J gave up 7 bases, with 15 bases separating them. This CDR3 comprises 14 residues. CDR3 in amino acids: CASRWGQSNSPLHF. The CDR3 nucleotides are TGTGCCAGCCGGTGGGGCCAGTCAAATTCACCCCTCCACTTT.

The chain recombines TRBV16 with TRBJ2-4, with 8 nucleotides matching TRBD1. V shed 4 bases, J shed 6 bases, and the junction held 5 bases outside the gene matches. Germline lookup yields CDR1 KGHSY and CDR2 FQNENV. The CDR3 loop spans 14 amino acids. CDR3 sequence reads: CASSPRTGTNIQYF. DNA of the CDR3: TGTGCCAGCAGCCCCAGGACAGGGACAAACATTCAGTACTTC.

CDR3 residues: CASSLAGGPGEQFF. The DNA of the CDR3 is TGTGCCAGCAGCCTAGCGGGGGGGCCGGGTGAGCAGTTCTTC. The chain has TRBV9 and TRBJ2-1; 12 nucleotides align to TRBD2. The J segment lost 9 bases and the V segment lost 4 bases, leaving 5 bases of the junction unmatched. This CDR3 is built from 14 residues. In germline, CDR1 is SGDLS, CDR2 YYNGEE. Full variable domain (missing parts from reference TRBV9 and TRBJ2-1): DSGVTQTPKHLITATGQRVTLRCSPRSGDLSVYWYQQSLDQGLQFLIQYYNGEERAKGNILERFSAQQFPDLHSELNLSSLELGDSALYFCASSLAGGPGEQFFGPGTRLTVL.

This clone was detected once. This chain connects TRBV6-1 to TRBJ2-5, with 12 nucleotides matching TRBD2. This CDR3 has 16 residues. Trimming cost V 2 bases and J 5 bases; bases outside gene matches: 6. Germline CDR1 and CDR2: MNHNS and SASEGT. The CDR3 nucleotides are TGTGCCAGCAGTGAATATGGAGGGACTAGCGGGGAGACCCAGTACTTC. Translation: CASSEYGGTSGETQYF.

V usage is TRBV19 and J usage is TRBJ1-1; D unresolved. Germline CDR1 reads LNHDA; CDR2 reads SQIVND (reference sequence). Trimming removed 2 bases at V and 1 base at J, with 11 bases between. This CDR3 is built from 15 residues. CDR3 protein: CASSISGLENTEAFF. The CDR3 bases are TGTGCCAGTAGTATATCGGGTCTCGAGAACACTGAAGCTTTCTTT.

The CDR3 DNA reads as TGTGCCAGCAGCTACTCAGGGGGCTCCTACAATGAGCAGTTCTTC. Residues: CASSYSGGSYNEQFF. The chain employs TRBV7-2 and TRBJ2-1; 7 bases align to TRBD1. The J segment lost 0 bases and the V segment lost 4 bases, leaving 3 bases of the junction unmatched. CDR3 size: 15 residues. Per germline, CDR1 SGHTA and CDR2 FQGNSA.

This clone is medium-sized (0.01 to 0.1%) by share. The chain uses TRBV23-1 and TRBJ1-5, with D unresolved. TRBV23-1 is assigned to the ORF class and has an uncertain function. The CDR3 totals 14 residues. Deletions cut 2 bases from V and 4 bases from J, with 9 bases between. The CDR3 spells CASSQGGSNQPQHF. The CDR3 DNA reads as TGCGCCAGCAGTCAAGGAGGGTCAAATCAGCCCCAGCATTTT.

This clone came up a few times. The chain employs TRBV6-1 and TRBJ2-3; TRBD1 might be the D (5 bases). This CDR3 has 15 residues. Germline values: CDR1 MNHNS, CDR2 SASEGT. Trimming stripped 1 base from V and 2 bases from J, with 10 bases between. Written as DNA, the CDR3 is TGTGCCAGCAGTGAAGGGAAGGGGCTCACAGATACGCAGTATTTT. It codes for CASSEGKGLTDTQYF.

The genes are TRBV5-1 and TRBJ1-1; 7 nucleotides align to TRBD1. Trimming removed 0 bases from V and 4 bases from J; junction bases left unmatched: 6. The germline V gene has CDR1 SGHRS and CDR2 YFSETQ. This CDR3 comprises 15 residues. CDR3 sequence (DNA): TGCGCCAGCAGCTTGGAACAGGGGCAGGGCACTGAAGCTTTCTTT. The encoded protein is CASSLEQGQGTEAFF.

The chain couples TRBV30 to TRBJ2-7; TRBD1 matches at 7 bases. V was pared by 4 bases and J by 6 bases, with 9 bases of the junction left unmatched. Germline lookup yields CDR1 GTSNPN and CDR2 SVGIG (reference sequence). This CDR3 has 13 residues. The CDR3 DNA sequence: TGTGCCTGGAACCGGGACAGTATTTCCGAGCAGTACTTC. It translates to CAWNRDSISEQYF.

V usage is TRBV29-1 and J usage is TRBJ1-1; TRBD1 aligns across 7 bases. Germline-derived CDR1 and CDR2 are SQVTM and ANQGSEA. There are 15 residues in the CDR3. The junction had 12 bases not matched to a gene; V was cut back by 7 bases and J by 1 base. The CDR3 here is CSARGGTEKNTEAFF. CDR3 nucleotides: TGCAGCGCCAGAGGAGGGACAGAAAAGAACACTGAAGCTTTCTTT. Looking up the rest from reference TRBV29-1 and TRBJ1-1 gives the full variable domain: SAVISQKPSRDICQRGTSLTIQCQVDSQVTMMFWYRQQPGQSLTLIATANQGSEATYESGFVIDKFPISRPNLTFSTLTVSNMSPEDSSIYLCSARGGTEKNTEAFFGQGTRLTVV.

This clone has only one observation. This rearrangement joins TRBV28 to TRBJ2-5; 14 bases agree with TRBD2. The trim removed 8 bases at V and 5 bases at J, leaving 19 bases unmatched. This CDR3 spans 19 amino acids. Per germline, CDR1 MDHEN and CDR2 SYDVKM. The chain's CDR3 is CASGAQRLAGGPGRETQYF. The CDR3 DNA reads TGTGCCAGCGGCGCCCAACGACTAGCGGGAGGGCCGGGTCGCGAGACCCAGTACTTC.

The chain is built from TRBV7-2 and TRBJ1-5; TRBD1 is a possible D gene (6 bases). Trimming cost V 5 bases and J 6 bases, with 14 bases left between them. Germline CDR1 reads SGHTA; CDR2 reads FQGNSA. This CDR3 is built from 14 residues. CDR3 residues: CASSPRGGSQPQHF. The CDR3 bases are TGTGCCAGCAGCCCCAGGGGAGGGAGTCAGCCCCAGCATTTT. The full variable domain, with the rest looked up from reference TRBV7-2 and TRBJ1-5, is GAGVSQSPSNKVTEKGKDVELRCDPISGHTALYWYRQSLGQGLEFLIYFQGNSAPDKSGLPSDRFSAERTGGSVSTLTIQRTQQEDSAVYLCASSPRGGSQPQHFGDGTRLSIL.

The V and J genes are TRBV9 and TRBJ2-2, with 12 nucleotides matching TRBD2. Unmatched junction bases numbered 7, after V lost 3 bases and J lost 4 bases. The CDR3 loop spans 17 amino acids. Germline CDR1 reads SGDLS; CDR2 reads YYNGEE. The CDR3 reads CASSAQGLAGSTGELFF. The CDR3 DNA reads as TGTGCCAGCAGCGCGCAAGGACTAGCGGGGAGCACCGGGGAGCTGTTTTTT.

This rearrangement joins TRBV6-6 to TRBJ2-3; 8 positions agree with TRBD2. With V trimmed by 5 bases and J by 4 bases, 11 bases remained unmatched. This CDR3 region has 16 residues. Germline values: CDR1 MNHNY, CDR2 SVGAGI (reference sequence). CDR3 nucleotide sequence: TGTGCCAGCAGTGGGACGACTAGCGTTCTCTCAGATACGCAGTATTTT. This translates into CASSGTTSVLSDTQYF.

This chain links TRBV7-2 with TRBJ2-7; 9 nucleotides agree with TRBD1. V gave up 7 bases and J gave up 0 bases; unmatched junction bases: 16. CDR1 SGHTA and CDR2 FQGNSA come from the germline V gene. The length of the CDR3 is 18 residues. The CDR3 DNA sequence: TGTGCCAGCACCCCGTTCCCGGGACAGGGTCCCAGCTCCTACGAGCAGTACTTC. Amino acids: CASTPFPGQGPSSYEQYF.

The gene calls are TRBV29-1 and TRBJ2-5, with 10 bases that match TRBD1. Per germline, CDR1 SQVTM and CDR2 ANQGSEA. The ends lost 7 bases at V and 5 bases at J; junction bases unmatched: 4. The CDR3 contains 12 residues. The CDR3 sequence is CSARQGAETQYF. CDR3 in DNA: TGCAGCGCCCGACAGGGGGCTGAGACCCAGTACTTC.

The gene calls are TRBV11-2 and TRBJ2-1; the D gene is possibly TRBD2 (7 bases). The CDR3 totals 15 residues. The ends were cut back, 5 bases at V and 9 bases at J, with 20 bases in the middle. Germline CDR1 reads SGHAT; CDR2 reads FQNNGV. This CDR3 reads CASSRERGGFGEQFF. Here the CDR3 DNA reads TGTGCCAGCAGCCGAGAACGCGGGGGCTTCGGTGAGCAGTTCTTC.

Here the CDR3 DNA reads TGTGCCTCTGGACAGGGGAATGAGCAGTTCTTC. It yields the protein CASGQGNEQFF. This chain joins TRBV30 and TRBJ2-1, with 9 nucleotides matching TRBD1. Germline CDR1 GTSNPN, CDR2 SVGIG (reference sequence). This CDR3 has 11 amino acids. The trim removed 7 bases at V and 7 bases at J, leaving 2 bases unmatched.

The chain joins TRBV7-3 to TRBJ2-1; 12 bases align to TRBD2. The germline V gene has CDR1 SGHTA and CDR2 FQGTGA. This CDR3 has 16 residues. The ends lost 3 bases at V and 8 bases at J; junction bases unmatched: 8. The CDR3 DNA is TGTGCCAGCAGCTTTGGACTAGCGGGGATCTTGGATGAGCAGTTCTTC. This gives the protein CASSFGLAGILDEQFF. The full variable domain, completed using reference TRBV7-3 and TRBJ2-1, is GAGVSQTPSNKVTEKGKYVELRCDPISGHTALYWYRQSLGQGPEFLIYFQGTGAADDSGLPNDRFFAVRPEGSVSTLKIQRTERGDSAVYLCASSFGLAGILDEQFFGPGTRLTVL.

The chain links TRBV5-1 to TRBJ2-1, with a tentative D call TRBD2 (5 bases). Germline CDR1 SGHRS, CDR2 YFSETQ. The CDR3 is 14 residues long. V lost 2 bases and J 0 bases, leaving 6 bases between the germline ends. CDR3 DNA: TGCGCCAGCAGCTTCGGGGTCTCCTACAATGAGCAGTTCTTC. Its protein product is CASSFGVSYNEQFF.

This clone has just a few counts. The chain combines TRBV5-4 with TRBJ1-2; TRBD1 matches at 12 bases. J was trimmed by 3 bases and V by 4 bases; bases with no gene match: 4. Germline CDR1 is SGHNT and CDR2 is YYREEE (reference sequence). The CDR3 loop spans 15 amino acids. DNA for the CDR3: TGTGCCAGCAGCCGGGACAGGGGGCTAGACTATGGCTACACCTTC. It yields the protein CASSRDRGLDYGYTF.

V is TRBV5-6 and J is TRBJ1-1; D perhaps matches TRBD1 (5 bases). V lost 0 bases, J lost 1 base, and 13 bases lay in between. This CDR3 is 16 amino acids long. Germline values: CDR1 SGHDT, CDR2 YYEEEE. The CDR3 sequence is CASSLGVGRRNTEAFF. In DNA form, the CDR3 reads TGTGCCAGCAGCTTGGGGGTGGGGCGGAGGAACACTGAAGCTTTCTTT.

V and J are TRBV18 and TRBJ2-7; D ambiguous. The germline CDR1 and CDR2 sequences are KGHSH and LQKENI. This CDR3 comprises 12 residues. V was trimmed by 3 bases and J by 0 bases, leaving 3 bases between them. As DNA, the CDR3 is TGTGCCAGCTCACCCAGCTCCTACGAGCAGTACTTC. It is translated as CASSPSSYEQYF.

The gene calls are TRBV18 and TRBJ2-5; 10 bases match TRBD2. V was clipped by 3 bases and J by 4 bases; unmatched bases: 2. CDR3 length equals 14 residues. Per the germline V gene, CDR1 is KGHSH and CDR2 is LQKENI. The CDR3 DNA follows: TGTGCCAGCTCACCGGGACTAGCGACAGAGACCCAGTACTTC. Protein sequence: CASSPGLATETQYF. Based on the CDR3 plus reference TRBV18 and TRBJ2-5, the full variable domain is NAGVMQNPRHLVRRRGQEARLRCSPMKGHSHVYWYRQLPEEGLKFMVYLQKENIIDESGMPKERFSAEFPKEGPSILRIQQVVRGDSAAYFCASSPGLATETQYFGPGTRLLVL.

J is TRBJ2-3 and V is TRBV5-1; 9 nucleotides match TRBD2. The V gene end was trimmed by 3 bases and the J gene end by 1 base; junction bases not matched to a gene: 15. This CDR3 has 19 amino acids. CDR1 is SGHRS and CDR2 is YFSETQ in the germline V gene. CDR3 DNA: TGCGCCAGCAGCTCGACCAACCCCGGGACTAGCATCCGCACAGATACGCAGTATTTT. Its translation is CASSSTNPGTSIRTDTQYF.

This clone was seen once. This sequence joins TRBV15 and TRBJ2-5, with 10 bases fitting TRBD2. J lost 4 bases, V lost 5 bases, and 19 bases had no gene match. CDR3 size: 19 residues. Per germline, CDR1 LNHNV and CDR2 YYDKDF (reference sequence). This CDR3 reads CATSPGGRVSGRLGETQYF. CDR3 nucleotides: TGTGCCACCAGCCCAGGGGGCCGGGTTAGCGGGAGGCTGGGAGAGACCCAGTACTTC.

The CDR3 is CASSSTLQGKSPPGEFF. The CDR3 nucleotides are TGCGCCAGCAGCTCGACCCTACAGGGGAAGTCTCCTCCCGGGGAGTTCTTC. The chain has TRBV5-1 and TRBJ2-1; 7 bases fit TRBD1. With V trimmed by 3 bases and J by 14 bases, 23 bases remained unmatched. This CDR3 is built from 17 residues. The germline gives CDR1 SGHRS, CDR2 YFSETQ.